This is a list of T cell receptor beta chains from one sample in a study of T cell clonotyping in hematopoietic cell transplantation. Using immunoSEQ multiplex PCR, the repertoire was profiled, and TCRdb retains in-frame clones only, with some absent. In the table there are roughly 42,000 clones, roughly 94% of which are singletons. The sample consisted of peripheral blood mononuclear cells. Receptor source: a woman between 45 and 65 years old in good health. Some clones in this sample may be carry-over from other donors' samples. CDR3s include the opening cysteine and the closing phenylalanine or tryptophan. Fields, in order: V gene, D gene, J gene, clone size, CDR3 DNA, CDR3 protein. D genes are given only for firm matches. Size is omitted from some rows. Given values are once, few, many or a class for expanded clones.

V gene: TRBV1; D gene: NA; J gene: TRBJ1-2; clone size: NA; CDR3 DNA: TGCACCAGCAGCCAATCGTCAGACCTTACGTTCCTCTATGGCTACACCTTC; CDR3 protein: CTSSQSSDLTFLYGYTF
V gene: TRBV7-8; D gene: NA; J gene: TRBJ1-2; clone size: NA; CDR3 DNA: TGTGCCAGCAGCTTAGGGTCTAGGGGTGGCTACACCTTC; CDR3 protein: CASSLGSRGGYTF
V gene: TRBV9; D gene: NA; J gene: TRBJ1-1; clone size: NA; CDR3 DNA: TGTGCCAGCAGCGTAGGTTCCGCGAACACTGAAGCTTTCTTT; CDR3 protein: CASSVGSANTEAFF
V gene: TRBV7-8; D gene: NA; J gene: TRBJ1-1; clone size: NA; CDR3 DNA: TGTGCCAGCAGCTTGTCCCCCTACACTGAAGCTTTCTTT; CDR3 protein: CASSLSPYTEAFF
V gene: TRBV2; D gene: TRBD2; J gene: TRBJ2-1; clone size: NA; CDR3 DNA: TGTGCCAGCAGTGAAGCTGCCGGGGGGGTATATAATGAGCAGTTCTTC; CDR3 protein: CASSEAAGGVYNEQFF
V gene: TRBV4-2; D gene: NA; J gene: TRBJ2-5; clone size: NA; CDR3 DNA: TGTGCCAGCAGCCAGCAACGGGAGCCCCAAGAGACCCAGTACTTC; CDR3 protein: CASSQQREPQETQYF
V gene: TRBV6-5; D gene: NA; J gene: TRBJ1-6; clone size: NA; CDR3 DNA: TGTGCCAGCAGTTACAATTACGAAAATTCACCCCTCCACTTT; CDR3 protein: CASSYNYENSPLHF
V gene: TRBV25-1; D gene: TRBD2; J gene: TRBJ2-2; clone size: NA; CDR3 DNA: TGTGCCAGCAGTGATCGGGGGAGGGGACCCGGGGAGCTGTTTTTT; CDR3 protein: CASSDRGRGPGELFF
V gene: TRBV7-2; D gene: TRBD2; J gene: TRBJ2-7; clone size: NA; CDR3 DNA: TGTGCCAGCAGCTTAACTAGCGGGGGGCTGGCGGCCTACGAGCAGTACTTC; CDR3 protein: CASSLTSGGLAAYEQYF
V gene: TRBV4-1; D gene: TRBD1; J gene: TRBJ1-1; clone size: NA; CDR3 DNA: TGCGCCAGCAGCCCGAGGGGACAGCCGAACACTGAAGCTTTCTTT; CDR3 protein: CASSPRGQPNTEAFF
V gene: TRBV7-9; D gene: NA; J gene: TRBJ1-2; clone size: NA; CDR3 DNA: TGTGCCAGCAGCTTAACAGCCGACTACACTAACTATGGCTACACCTTC; CDR3 protein: CASSLTADYTNYGYTF
V gene: TRBV12-1; D gene: NA; J gene: TRBJ2-3; clone size: NA; CDR3 DNA: TGTGCCAGCAGCTCACTCGAGGTTACAGATACGCAGTATTTT; CDR3 protein: CASSSLEVTDTQYF
V gene: TRBV7-9; D gene: TRBD1; J gene: TRBJ1-1; clone size: NA; CDR3 DNA: TGTGCCAGCAGCCCGTCAACCACAGGGGGCGCGAGCACTGAAGCTTTCTTT; CDR3 protein: CASSPSTTGGASTEAFF
V gene: TRBV19; D gene: TRBD1; J gene: TRBJ2-7; clone size: NA; CDR3 DNA: TGTGCCACCAACGACAGGGTAGGCAACGAGCAGTACTTC; CDR3 protein: CATNDRVGNEQYF
V gene: TRBV9; D gene: TRBD1; J gene: TRBJ1-1; clone size: NA; CDR3 DNA: TGTGCCAGCAGCTTCACAGGGGTGGACACTGAAGCTTTCTTT; CDR3 protein: CASSFTGVDTEAFF
V gene: TRBV27; D gene: TRBD2; J gene: TRBJ2-1; clone size: NA; CDR3 DNA: TGTGCCAGCAGTTCCTCCGGGGGGGCCTACAATGAGCAGTTCTTC; CDR3 protein: CASSSSGGAYNEQFF
V gene: TRBV5-1; D gene: NA; J gene: TRBJ1-3; clone size: NA; CDR3 DNA: TGCGCCAGCAGTCAGGGATTCCTCGGAAACACCATATATTTT; CDR3 protein: CASSQGFLGNTIYF
V gene: TRBV9; D gene: TRBD1; J gene: TRBJ2-1; clone size: NA; CDR3 DNA: TGTGCCAGCAGCGAGGACAGGGCCCCCTACAATGAGCAGTTCTTC; CDR3 protein: CASSEDRAPYNEQFF
V gene: TRBV25-1; D gene: NA; J gene: TRBJ2-7; clone size: NA; CDR3 DNA: TGTGCCAGCAGTGGCGGGTACGAGCAGTACTTC; CDR3 protein: CASSGGYEQYF
V gene: TRBV18; D gene: NA; J gene: TRBJ1-2; clone size: NA; CDR3 DNA: TGTGCCAGCTCACCCTTTACAGGTGGCTACACCTTC; CDR3 protein: CASSPFTGGYTF
V gene: TRBV6-1; D gene: NA; J gene: TRBJ1-6; clone size: NA; CDR3 DNA: TGTGCCAGTCGGCCTCCCTCCCCGTTTAATTCACCCCTCCACTTT; CDR3 protein: CASRPPSPFNSPLHF
V gene: TRBV29-1; D gene: TRBD2; J gene: TRBJ2-7; clone size: NA; CDR3 DNA: TGCAGCGCTACTAGCGGGGCAACCTACGAGCAGTACTTC; CDR3 protein: CSATSGATYEQYF
V gene: TRBV7-3; D gene: TRBD2; J gene: TRBJ2-5; clone size: NA; CDR3 DNA: TGTGCCAGCAGCCCTGTGACTAGCGGGGGGCAAGAGACCCAGTACTTC; CDR3 protein: CASSPVTSGGQETQYF
V gene: TRBV7-6; D gene: NA; J gene: TRBJ1-5; clone size: NA; CDR3 DNA: TGTGCCAGCAGCTCTCGGGCAGGGGAACAGCCCCAGCATTTT; CDR3 protein: CASSSRAGEQPQHF
V gene: TRBV5-1; D gene: NA; J gene: TRBJ1-1; clone size: once; CDR3 DNA: TGCGCCAGCTCCGAACCGGGCGGACGAAATCGAGCTTTCTTT; CDR3 protein: CASSEPGGRNRAFF
V gene: TRBV7-2; D gene: NA; J gene: TRBJ1-5; clone size: NA; CDR3 DNA: TGTGCCAGCAGCTTAATCGGTTACAATCAGCCCCAGCATTTT; CDR3 protein: CASSLIGYNQPQHF
V gene: TRBV27; D gene: NA; J gene: TRBJ2-1; clone size: NA; CDR3 DNA: TGTGCCAGCAGCCGGGGCTACAATGAGCAGTTCTTC; CDR3 protein: CASSRGYNEQFF
V gene: TRBV6-6; D gene: TRBD1; J gene: TRBJ1-2; clone size: NA; CDR3 DNA: TGTGCCAGCAGTTACTCGGGACAGACAAACTATGGCTACACCTTC; CDR3 protein: CASSYSGQTNYGYTF
V gene: TRBV5-1; D gene: TRBD1; J gene: TRBJ2-7; clone size: NA; CDR3 DNA: TGCGCCAGCAGCTTCGGGACAGGGCGAGGAAGCTACGAGCAGTACTTC; CDR3 protein: CASSFGTGRGSYEQYF
V gene: TRBV6-1; D gene: NA; J gene: TRBJ1-2; clone size: NA; CDR3 DNA: TGTGCCAGCAGTGAAGTCAGGGGTGGCGGCTACACCTTC; CDR3 protein: CASSEVRGGGYTF
V gene: TRBV5-1; D gene: NA; J gene: TRBJ1-4; clone size: NA; CDR3 DNA: TGCGCCAGCAGCCCGCGGACAGACCGAGAAAAACTGTTTTTT; CDR3 protein: CASSPRTDREKLFF
V gene: TRBV28; D gene: NA; J gene: TRBJ1-6; clone size: NA; CDR3 DNA: TGTGCCAGCGGAACTCCGGGCTCACCCCTCCACTTT; CDR3 protein: CASGTPGSPLHF
V gene: TRBV9; D gene: NA; J gene: TRBJ1-2; clone size: NA; CDR3 DNA: TGTGCCAGCAGCGTAGTTCCCACAGGACGGAGCCTATATGGCTACACCTTC; CDR3 protein: CASSVVPTGRSLYGYTF
V gene: TRBV19; D gene: NA; J gene: TRBJ1-6; clone size: once; CDR3 DNA: TGTGCCAGTAGCCCACAGGGTCGCTCCTATAATTCACCCCTCCACTTT; CDR3 protein: CASSPQGRSYNSPLHF
V gene: TRBV5-1; D gene: NA; J gene: TRBJ1-1; clone size: NA; CDR3 DNA: TGCGCCAGCAGCTTGGTGGGGGGGGGCACTGAAGCTTTCTTT; CDR3 protein: CASSLVGGGTEAFF
V gene: TRBV5-4; D gene: TRBD2; J gene: TRBJ2-3; clone size: NA; CDR3 DNA: TGTGCCAGCAGCTTGGGAGGTGGCGGGGGGACCAGCACAGATACGCAGTATTTT; CDR3 protein: CASSLGGGGGTSTDTQYF
V gene: TRBV9; D gene: TRBD2; J gene: TRBJ2-3; clone size: once; CDR3 DNA: TGTGCCAGCAGCGTTGTAGCGGGGAGAGGAGATACGCAGTATTTT; CDR3 protein: CASSVVAGRGDTQYF